This TCR beta chain was recorded in a study of blood T cell repertoires in COVID-19 (dated by TCRdb to 2018 to 2021). As for the study more broadly: The collaborator samples originated in the United States, Italy and Spain and spanned the acute and convalescent phases of COVID-19. Samples were obtained from the ongoing ImmuneRACE study (first 160 participants) and from 1,000 to 1,500 subjects provided by 6 global collaborators. The prospective study material was composed of cDNA or gDNA derived from T cells, B-cell-depleted T cells, or PBMCs. Sample metadata almost always included a de-identified subject ID, COVID-19 status, age in years and sex. The repertoires were released in a freely available public database intended as a resource for research on the immune response to SARS-CoV-2. The dataset comprised deeply sampled blood TCRbeta repertoires from subjects exposed to, actively infected with, or recovered from COVID-19. Where available, HLA class I and class II types were obtained from metadata supplied by the sample provider rather than from assay-based typing. What the authors observed across the whole study: Clinical and demographic metadata were provided uncurated, with the amount varying by source and participant.

TCRbeta CDR3 regions were amplified from genomic DNA using the immunoSEQ Assay, a bias-controlled multiplex PCR. Processing in the source paper ran as follows. The number of nucleated cells in each sample was estimated from the amplification of reference gene primers within the assay. Sequence reads were collapsed and filtered to measure the absolute abundance of every unique TCRbeta CDR3 rearrangement. For each sample, productive Simpson clonality was calculated as the square root of Simpson's diversity index across productive rearrangements. TCRdb re-hosts the immuneACCESS table, in-frame sequences only. Its copies lack some clones; in the studies checked, an unresolved V gene accounts for under half of them, and the cause for the rest is not known. That table furnishes V, J and clone size, whereas the DNA furnished D and trimming. Across this sample there are approximately 210,000 clones, with 83% seen only once. The top ten clonotypes cover roughly 2.7% of the sample.

Regarding this clone: Its antigen target is currently unknown. No quality values exist for individual bases; no much larger clone is one base distant.

From the cysteine through the phenylalanine, the CDR3 covers 11 amino acids. Only the CDR3 portion is preserved as DNA: 33 bases, with reading frame beginning at the first base. Trimming accounts for 3 bases at V and 8 bases at J, while the number of junction bases matched to no gene is 3. According to the germline V gene (reference sequence), CDR1 reads DFQATT and CDR2 reads SNEGSKA. Whole blood was collected in K2EDTA tubes by collaborating institutions according to the institutions' own protocols. For TCRbeta analysis, collaborator samples were shipped as frozen whole blood, as isolated PBMCs, or as DNA extracted from either sample type.

This TCR was recovered from a woman in her 70s with active or convalescent COVID-19. Material for sequencing was peripheral blood. The chain employs TRBV20-1 and TRBJ1-2, with TRBD1 identical over 7 junction bases. The CDR3 here reads CSASWDSGYTF. The nucleotides are TGCAGTGCTAGTTGGGACAGCGGCTACACCTTC.